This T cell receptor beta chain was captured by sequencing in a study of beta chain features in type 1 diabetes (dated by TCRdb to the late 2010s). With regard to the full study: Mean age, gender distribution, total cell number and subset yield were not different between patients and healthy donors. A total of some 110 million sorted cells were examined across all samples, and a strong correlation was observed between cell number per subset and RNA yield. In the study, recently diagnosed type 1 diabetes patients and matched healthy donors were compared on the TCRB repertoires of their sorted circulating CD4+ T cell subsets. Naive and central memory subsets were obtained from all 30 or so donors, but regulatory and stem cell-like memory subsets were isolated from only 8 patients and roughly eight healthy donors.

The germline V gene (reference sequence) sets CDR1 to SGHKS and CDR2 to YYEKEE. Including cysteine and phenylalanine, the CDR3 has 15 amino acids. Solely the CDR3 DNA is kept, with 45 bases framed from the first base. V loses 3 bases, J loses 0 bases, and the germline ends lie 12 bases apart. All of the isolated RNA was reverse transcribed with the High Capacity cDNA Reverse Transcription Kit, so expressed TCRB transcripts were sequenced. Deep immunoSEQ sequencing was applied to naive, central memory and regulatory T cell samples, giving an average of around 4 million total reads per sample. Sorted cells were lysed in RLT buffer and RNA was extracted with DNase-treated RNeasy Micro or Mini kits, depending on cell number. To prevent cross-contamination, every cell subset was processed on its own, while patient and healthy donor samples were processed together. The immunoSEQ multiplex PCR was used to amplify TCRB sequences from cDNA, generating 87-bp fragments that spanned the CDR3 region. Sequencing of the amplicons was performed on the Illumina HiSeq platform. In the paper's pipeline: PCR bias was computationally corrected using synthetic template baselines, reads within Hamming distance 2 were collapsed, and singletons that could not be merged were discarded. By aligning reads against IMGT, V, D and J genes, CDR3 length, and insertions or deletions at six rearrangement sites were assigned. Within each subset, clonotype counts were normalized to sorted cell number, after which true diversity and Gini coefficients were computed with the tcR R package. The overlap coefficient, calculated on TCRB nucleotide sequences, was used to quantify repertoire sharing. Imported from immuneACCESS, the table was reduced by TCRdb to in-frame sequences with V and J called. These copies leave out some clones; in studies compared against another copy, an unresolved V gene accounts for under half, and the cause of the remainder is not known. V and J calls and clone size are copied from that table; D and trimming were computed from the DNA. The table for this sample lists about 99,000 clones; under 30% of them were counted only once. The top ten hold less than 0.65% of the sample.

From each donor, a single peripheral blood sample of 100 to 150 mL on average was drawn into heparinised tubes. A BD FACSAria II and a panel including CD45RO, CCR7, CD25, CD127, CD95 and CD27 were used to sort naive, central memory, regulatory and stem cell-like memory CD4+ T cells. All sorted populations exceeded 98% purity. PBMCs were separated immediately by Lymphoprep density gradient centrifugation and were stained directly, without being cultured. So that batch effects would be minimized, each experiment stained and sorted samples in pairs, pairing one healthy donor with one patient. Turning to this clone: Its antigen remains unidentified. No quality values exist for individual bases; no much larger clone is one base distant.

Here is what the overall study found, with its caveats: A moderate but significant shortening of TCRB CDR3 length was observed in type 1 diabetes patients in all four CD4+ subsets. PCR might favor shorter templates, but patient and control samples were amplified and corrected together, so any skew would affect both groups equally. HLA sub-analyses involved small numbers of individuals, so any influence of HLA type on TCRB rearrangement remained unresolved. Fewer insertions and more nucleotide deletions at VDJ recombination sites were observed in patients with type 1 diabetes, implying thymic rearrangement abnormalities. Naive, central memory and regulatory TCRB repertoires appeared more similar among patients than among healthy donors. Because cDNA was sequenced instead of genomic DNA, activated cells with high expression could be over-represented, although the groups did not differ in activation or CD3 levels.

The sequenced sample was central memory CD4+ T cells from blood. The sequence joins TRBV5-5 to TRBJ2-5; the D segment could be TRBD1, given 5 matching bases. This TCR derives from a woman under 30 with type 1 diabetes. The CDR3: CASSWTNRYQETQYF. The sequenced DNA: TGTGCCAGCAGCTGGACGAACAGGTACCAAGAGACCCAGTACTTC.